The sequence of this T cell receptor (beta chain) was determined in a study of blood T cell repertoires in COVID-19. Study overall: Sites across the United States, Italy and Spain contributed samples from acute and convalescent COVID-19. Sample material is recorded as cDNA or gDNA derived from T cells, B-cell-depleted T cells, or PBMCs.

The authors' processing: The authors estimated nucleated cell counts from reference gene primer amplification. Measured with immunoSEQ multiplex PCR; TCRdb has only the in-frame clones, and not every one. V and J calls and clone size are copied from that table; D and trimming were computed from the DNA. The data show 400,000 or so clones, about 90% seen once. In Seattle, patients joined the study during active infection and were tracked longitudinally. Germline-derived CDR1 and CDR2 are SGHTA and FQGNSA. Germline trimming cut 7 bases from V and 8 bases from J; bases unmatched to any gene: 8. The CDR3 has 14 residues.

This sequence was found in a young man with COVID-19, enrolled during active disease. The chain has TRBV7-2 and TRBJ1-6; 7 bases match TRBD1. Material for sequencing was peripheral blood. CDR3 coding DNA: TGTGCCAGCACCCTAGGGGGCTGGGATTCACCCCTCCACTTT. Protein: CASTLGGWDSPLHF.